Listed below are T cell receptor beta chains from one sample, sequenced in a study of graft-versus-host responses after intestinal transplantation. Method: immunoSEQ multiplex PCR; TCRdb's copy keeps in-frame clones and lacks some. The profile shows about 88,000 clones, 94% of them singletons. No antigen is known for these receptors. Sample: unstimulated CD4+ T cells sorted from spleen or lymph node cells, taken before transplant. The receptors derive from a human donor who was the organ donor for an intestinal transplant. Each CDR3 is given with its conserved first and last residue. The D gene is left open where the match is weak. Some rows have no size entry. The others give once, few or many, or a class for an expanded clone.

CASSPRVGQSLYEQYF TGTGCCAGCTCACCACGAGTAGGACAGAGCCTCTACGAGCAGTACTTC - TRBJ2-7 - TRBV18
CASSFGQVTNTEAFF TGTGCCAGCAGCTTCGGACAGGTTACGAACACTGAAGCTTTCTTT - TRBJ1-1 TRBD1 TRBV7-2
CASSPGTGVQPQHF TGTGCCAGCAGCCCTGGGACAGGGGTTCAGCCCCAGCATTTT - TRBJ1-5 TRBD1 TRBV6-1
CAGSHGLAKLETQYF TGTGCCGGCTCTCATGGACTAGCTAAACTGGAGACCCAGTACTTC - TRBJ2-5 TRBD2 TRBV6-1
CASSPRLAGKETQYF TGTGCCAGCAGCCCAAGGCTAGCGGGAAAAGAGACCCAGTACTTC - TRBJ2-5 TRBD2 TRBV4-2
CASSVVGGALHF TGTGCCAGCAGCGTAGTCGGCGGGGCCCTCCACTTT - TRBJ1-6 - TRBV9
CASSKGGGTHPYNEQFF TGTGCCAGCAGCAAAGGAGGGGGCACCCACCCTTACAATGAGCAGTTCTTC - TRBJ2-1 - TRBV21-1
CASSFRTGESKSEAFF TGTGCCAGCAGCTTTAGAACTGGGGAGTCAAAATCTGAAGCTTTCTTT - TRBJ1-1 - TRBV11-2
CASSIFIQGDQPQHF TGTGCCAGTAGTATTTTTATCCAGGGAGATCAGCCCCAGCATTTT - TRBJ1-5 - TRBV19
CASSFGGNYGYTF TGTGCCAGCAGCTTTGGGGGAAACTATGGCTACACCTTC - TRBJ1-2 - TRBV7-9
CASTGGGSGNTIYF TGTGCCAGCACAGGGGGTGGTTCTGGAAACACCATATATTTT once TRBJ1-3 TRBD1 TRBV28
CASTGDYGTGELFF TGTGCCAGCACCGGGGACTACGGCACCGGGGAGCTGTTTTTT - TRBJ2-2 TRBD2 TRBV9
CASRTPQGGPQHF TGTGCCAGCAGAACCCCTCAGGGAGGACCCCAGCATTTT - TRBJ1-5 - TRBV2
CASSFKGANTEAFF TGTGCCAGCAGCTTTAAGGGGGCCAACACTGAAGCTTTCTTT - TRBJ1-1 TRBD1 TRBV11-2
CASSVEMGPGNTIYF TGTGCCAGCAGCGTAGAGATGGGGCCTGGAAACACCATATATTTT - TRBJ1-3 - TRBV9
CASSPRQGENTEAFF TGTGCCAGCTCACCTAGACAGGGGGAGAACACTGAAGCTTTCTTT once TRBJ1-1 TRBD1 TRBV18
CASSQGTSTDTQYF TGTGCCAGCAGCCAGGGGACTAGCACAGATACGCAGTATTTT - TRBJ2-3 - TRBV4-2
CASRSVGNPANYGYTF TGTGCCAGCAGATCGGTAGGGAATCCAGCTAACTATGGCTACACCTTC - TRBJ1-2 - TRBV5-6
CASTGGGALSSGNTIYF TGTGCCAGCACTGGAGGGGGGGCCCTGAGCTCTGGAAACACCATATATTTT - TRBJ1-3 - TRBV28
CASTPSLSMRQPQHF TGTGCCAGTACTCCATCCCTTTCGATGCGTCAGCCCCAGCATTTT - TRBJ1-5 - TRBV19
CASSRTYSGNTIYF TGTGCCAGCAGTCGGACGTACTCTGGAAACACCATATATTTT - TRBJ1-3 - TRBV6-5
CASRQTGDQSPLHF TGTGCCAGCAGACAAACAGGGGATCAGTCACCCCTCCACTTT - TRBJ1-6 TRBD1 TRBV7-9
CSVEVQGGTQYF TGCAGCGTTGAAGTCCAGGGCGGTACGCAGTATTTT - TRBJ2-3 - TRBV29-1
CASSQIISLALSYNSPLHF TGCGCCAGCAGCCAAATCATTTCGCTAGCACTCTCCTATAATTCACCCCTCCACTTT - TRBJ1-6 - TRBV4-1
CASSLSMQGVSGNTIYF TGTGCCAGCAGTTTATCGATGCAGGGTGTCTCTGGAAACACCATATATTTT - TRBJ1-3 - TRBV27
CTSSVHRGVGGATDTQYF TGCACCAGCAGCGTACACCGGGGGGTAGGGGGAGCCACAGATACGCAGTATTTT - TRBJ2-3 - TRBV1
CASSPKTVSGGQPQHF TGTGCCAGCAGCCCAAAGACAGTGTCAGGGGGCCAGCCCCAGCATTTT - TRBJ1-5 TRBD1 TRBV11-2
CASSLGGSGPPYEQYF TGTGCCAGCAGCTTGGGCGGTAGCGGGCCGCCCTACGAGCAGTACTTC - TRBJ2-7 TRBD2 TRBV5-4
CATLAGGITDTQYF TGTGCCACCTTAGCGGGGGGGATTACAGATACGCAGTATTTT - TRBJ2-3 TRBD2 TRBV10-3
CASSSDVNTEAFF TGTGCCAGCAGTTCGGACGTCAACACTGAAGCTTTCTTT - TRBJ1-1 - TRBV2
CASSVSYEQYF TGTGCCAGCAGCGTCTCCTACGAGCAGTACTTC - TRBJ2-7 - TRBV28
CASSLIWQGNEKLFF TGTGCCAGCAGCTTAATTTGGCAGGGAAATGAAAAACTGTTTTTT - TRBJ1-4 - TRBV7-9
CASSATRAGGTEAFF TGTGCCAGCAGCGCGACAAGAGCTGGAGGCACTGAAGCTTTCTTT once TRBJ1-1 - TRBV5-6
CASSNGQGASYEQYF TGTGCCAGCAGTAACGGACAGGGGGCCTCCTACGAGCAGTACTTC - TRBJ2-7 TRBD1 TRBV2
CASSELRNTGELFF TGTGCCAGCAGCGAACTAAGGAACACCGGGGAGCTGTTTTTT - TRBJ2-2 - TRBV14
CASSLGSGTGRNYGYTF TGTGCCAGCAGTTTAGGGTCCGGGACAGGTCGGAACTATGGCTACACCTTC - TRBJ1-2 TRBD1 TRBV27
CASSLSDDGQYF TGTGCCAGCAGCTTATCGGACGATGGGCAGTACTTC once TRBJ2-7 - TRBV7-9
CASSPGQGFTEAFF TGTGCCAGCTCACCGGGACAGGGGTTCACTGAAGCTTTCTTT - TRBJ1-1 TRBD1 TRBV18
CASSFGQGGGDTEAFF TGCGCCAGCAGCTTCGGACAGGGGGGTGGTGACACTGAAGCTTTCTTT - TRBJ1-1 TRBD1 TRBV5-1
CASSLADRVSEGAFF TGTGCCAGCAGCTTAGCCGACAGGGTCTCGGAAGGAGCTTTCTTT - TRBJ1-1 TRBD1 TRBV7-3
CASSTHLRGFPNEKLFF TGTGCCAGCAGCACACACCTTCGGGGGTTTCCTAATGAAAAACTGTTTTTT once TRBJ1-4 - TRBV27
CASSILGGKNTEAFF TGTGCCAGTAGTATATTAGGCGGGAAGAACACTGAAGCTTTCTTT - TRBJ1-1 - TRBV19
CASSPSTGDEQFF TGTGCCAGCAGCCCATCGACAGGGGATGAGCAGTTCTTC once TRBJ2-1 TRBD1 TRBV5-4
CASSIYPGANYGYTF TGTGCCAGTAGTATTTATCCAGGGGCTAACTATGGCTACACCTTC - TRBJ1-2 - TRBV19
CASSLAGLRHEQFF TGTGCCAGCAGTTTAGCGGGACTTCGGCATGAGCAGTTCTTC - TRBJ2-1 - TRBV28
CASSVSWAGGRNNEQFF TGTGCCAGCAGCGTAAGTTGGGCGGGGGGGCGTAACAATGAGCAGTTCTTC - TRBJ2-1 TRBD2 TRBV9
CASSPRTGRTSNQPQHF TGTGCCAGCAGTCCCCGGACAGGGAGGACTAGCAATCAGCCCCAGCATTTT - TRBJ1-5 TRBD1 TRBV27
CASSLGRGVSYEQYF TGTGCCAGCAGCTTAGGGCGGGGGGTCTCCTACGAGCAGTACTTC - TRBJ2-7 TRBD2 TRBV7-2
CASSLSINPEQGNGYTF TGTGCCAGCAGCTTATCCATCAACCCAGAGCAGGGGAACGGCTACACCTTC - TRBJ1-2 - TRBV11-2
CASPGYTEAFF TGTGCCTCCCCAGGGTACACTGAAGCTTTCTTT - TRBJ1-1 - TRBV30
CASSFGTGEETQYF TGCGCCAGCAGCTTCGGAACAGGTGAAGAGACCCAGTACTTC - TRBJ2-5 - TRBV5-1
CASQQTRTGDFMNTEAFF TGTGCCAGCCAACAGACCCGGACAGGGGACTTCATGAACACTGAAGCTTTCTTT - TRBJ1-1 TRBD1 TRBV18
CASSGTQLYEQYF TGTGCCAGCAGCGGGACACAGCTTTACGAGCAGTACTTC - TRBJ2-7 - TRBV11-1